The 23 T cell receptor beta chains below all came from one sample that was sequenced in a study of PD-1 blockade in classical Hodgkin lymphoma. The repertoire was sequenced with immunoSEQ multiplex PCR; TCRdb's copy has only in-frame clones and lacks some. The table includes 25,000 to 30,000 clones, 80% to 90% detected once. Time point here: newly diagnosed, previously untreated cHL patient sample. Researchers used magnetic negative selection to pull out pure CD4+ T cells from thawed PBMCs. Sequenced sample: CD4+ T cells from blood. All receptors derive from a human donor with classical Hodgkin lymphoma.

This clone appeared once. V usage is TRBV5-8 and J usage is TRBJ1-1; the D is unclear. Germline V CDR1 and CDR2: SGHTS, YDEGEE. V lost 3 bases to trimming and J lost 6 bases, with 21 bases between them. The CDR3 spans 16 residues. The CDR3 loop is CASSSDTLSLASEAFF. CDR3 sequence (DNA): TGTGCCAGCAGCTCCGACACCTTAAGCTTAGCCTCTGAAGCTTTCTTT.

The chain joins TRBV7-9 to TRBJ2-5; D call uncertain. Looked up from germline, CDR1 is SEHNR and CDR2 is FQNEAQ (reference sequence). The CDR3 is made up of 12 amino acids. V was cut by 2 bases and J by 4 bases, with 5 bases left in between. CDR3 DNA sequence: TGTGCCAGCAGCTTAAGTACAGAGACCCAGTACTTC. This sequence encodes CASSLSTETQYF.

The chain is built from TRBV7-9 and TRBJ1-1; D remains unclear. Trimming took 3 bases from V and 6 from J, leaving 8 bases between them. The germline gives CDR1 SEHNR, CDR2 FQNEAQ (reference sequence). The CDR3 consists of 12 residues. CDR3 residues: CASSFSSAEAFF. The CDR3 bases are TGTGCCAGCAGCTTCTCGAGCGCTGAAGCTTTCTTT.

The genes are TRBV2 and TRBJ1-6; 9 bases are shared with TRBD1. Germline-derived CDR1 and CDR2 are SNHLY and FYNNEI. Trimming removed 6 bases from V and 10 bases from J; junction bases left unmatched: 13. This CDR3 comprises 16 residues. CDR3 DNA: TGTGCCAGCAGAGATTCTCTCGGGACAGGGAACTCACCCCTCCACTTT. As protein: CASRDSLGTGNSPLHF.

The V and J genes are TRBV5-1 and TRBJ1-2; no definite D call. Germline loops: CDR1 SGHRS, CDR2 YFSETQ. The CDR3 sequence is 12 residues long. V shed 5 bases and J shed 2 bases, with 7 bases lying between them. The CDR3, as DNA: TGCGCCAGCAGATTAGGGAACTATGGCTACACCTTC. It is translated as CASRLGNYGYTF.

The chain joins TRBV6-1 to TRBJ2-7, with 8 nucleotides matching TRBD1. The trim removed 6 bases at V and 5 bases at J, leaving 6 bases unmatched. CDR1 and CDR2 (germline): MNHNS, SASEGT. The CDR3 consists of 13 residues. The CDR3 is CASREDRAHEQYF. The DNA of the CDR3 is TGTGCCAGCAGGGAGGACAGGGCTCACGAGCAGTACTTC.

This sequence joins TRBV14 and TRBJ2-1; 10 bases line up with TRBD2. J gave up 8 bases and V 4 bases, and 5 bases lay outside the gene matches. Germline V gives CDR1 SGHDN, CDR2 FVKESK. This CDR3 region has 14 residues. The CDR3 reads CASSPRAGGYEQFF. The CDR3 region has the DNA TGTGCCAGCAGCCCAAGAGCGGGAGGGTATGAGCAGTTCTTC.

A single count supports this clone. The chain employs TRBV28 and TRBJ1-1; unclear D gene. Deletions cut 2 bases from V and 1 base from J, with 14 bases between. Germline V gene sequence: CDR1 MDHEN, CDR2 SYDVKM. This CDR3 region has 16 residues. The CDR3 nucleotides read TGTGCCAGCAGTTTAGATGGAGGGTGGGGGAACACTGAAGCTTTCTTT. Translated: CASSLDGGWGNTEAFF.

About this clone: The sample has other DNA sequences that encode this CDR3 too. V gene TRBV10-1 combines with J gene TRBJ2-7, with no clear D. Germline CDR1 and CDR2: WNHNN and SYGVQD (reference sequence). Between the trimmed V and J ends, which lost 5 bases and 4 bases, there was a span of 6 bases. CDR3 size: 11 residues. The CDR3 DNA is TGCGCCAGCAGTTCTGGATACGAGCAGTACTTC. Translating it yields CASSSGYEQYF.

The genes are TRBV19 and TRBJ2-7, with 8 bases aligning to TRBD1. The CDR3 covers 15 residues. Germline CDR1 LNHDA, CDR2 SQIVND (reference sequence). Unmatched junction bases numbered 7, after V lost 4 bases and J lost 2 bases. CDR3 in DNA: TGTGCCAGTAGTAACCTACAGGGGGATCCCTACGAGCAGTACTTC. Translated, it gives CASSNLQGDPYEQYF.

The chain joins TRBV2 to TRBJ2-1, with 8 positions matching TRBD1. CDR3 length: 12 residues. The V and J ends lost 3 bases and 12 bases, in that order; junction bases with no gene match: 4. The germline V gene has CDR1 SNHLY and CDR2 FYNNEI. CDR3 residues: CASSEVGTGQFF. The CDR3 DNA is TGTGCCAGCAGTGAGGTCGGGACAGGGCAGTTCTTC.

The V gene is TRBV7-2, the J gene TRBJ2-7; 10 nucleotides agree with TRBD2. Germline loops: CDR1 SGHTA, CDR2 FQGNSA. The CDR3 is 15 residues long. Trimming took 3 bases from V and 1 from J; bases not matched to a gene: 3. The CDR3 loop is CASSFKREGSYEQYF. CDR3 bases: TGTGCCAGCAGCTTTAAGCGGGAGGGGTCCTACGAGCAGTACTTC. Complete variable domain (other parts from reference TRBV7-2 and TRBJ2-7): GAGVSQSPSNKVTEKGKDVELRCDPISGHTALYWYRQSLGQGLEFLIYFQGNSAPDKSGLPSDRFSAERTGGSVSTLTIQRTQQEDSAVYLCASSFKREGSYEQYFGPGTRLTVT.

This clone showed up just a few times. This chain connects TRBV28 to TRBJ1-2, with unresolved D. Germline CDR1 MDHEN, CDR2 SYDVKM. This CDR3 is built from 12 residues. V dropped 8 bases and J dropped 4 bases, with 11 bases sitting between them. In nucleotides, the CDR3 is TGTGCCAGCGCCCTGGGTGGCTATGGCTACACCTTC. Residues: CASALGGYGYTF.

This clone was found once. The chain has TRBV6-1 and TRBJ2-2; D gene unclear. V was clipped by 10 bases and J by 6 bases, with 9 bases between them. Per the germline V gene, CDR1 is MNHNS and CDR2 is SASEGT. This CDR3 has 11 residues. The CDR3 bases are TGTGCCATCCCGCCCTCCGGGGAGCTGTTTTTT. Translation gives CAIPPSGELFF.

The V gene is TRBV4-3, the J gene TRBJ2-7; D possibly corresponds to TRBD1 (5 bases). The CDR3 contains 13 residues. Germline V gene lookup returns CDR1 LGHNA and CDR2 YSLEER. V was pared by 0 bases and J by 5 bases, with 8 bases between. CDR3 protein: CASSQERGDEQYF. For the CDR3, the DNA is TGCGCCAGCAGCCAAGAAAGGGGTGACGAGCAGTACTTC.

This sequence joins TRBV18 and TRBJ2-3; TRBD2 agrees at 7 bases. This CDR3 is 15 amino acids long. Trimming at V came to 2 bases and at J to 5 bases, leaving 7 bases not matched to a gene. Germline V gene sequence: CDR1 KGHSH, CDR2 LQKENI. The DNA of the CDR3 is TGTGCCAGCTCACCAGGAACGGGAGGTTTAGATACGCAGTATTTT. Translation gives CASSPGTGGLDTQYF.

The genes are TRBV7-2 and TRBJ2-7; the D call may be TRBD1 or TRBD2 (5 bases each). The CDR3 extends over 15 amino acids. Between the trimmed V and J ends, which lost 1 base and 5 bases, there was a span of 15 bases. The germline gives CDR1 SGHTA, CDR2 FQGNSA. The CDR3 reads CASSLGGFTPNEQYF. Written as DNA, the CDR3 is TGTGCCAGCAGCTTAGGGGGGTTCACCCCGAACGAGCAGTACTTC.

The rearrangement joins TRBV7-9 to TRBJ2-5, with 14 nucleotides matching TRBD2. The tail of the sequence fits TRBJ2-7 better, so the J call may be wrong. This CDR3 is built from 15 residues. In germline, CDR1 is SEHNR, CDR2 FQNEAQ (reference sequence). CDR3 bases: TGTGCCAGCAGCTCGGGGACTAGCGGGAGCTACGAGCAGTACTTC. It translates to CASSSGTSGSYEQYF.

The chain recombines TRBV5-1 with TRBJ2-5; tentative D call: TRBD2 (6 bases). V was cut by 4 bases and J by 5 bases, with 18 bases left in between. Per germline, CDR1 SGHRS and CDR2 YFSETQ. CDR3 size: 15 residues. The CDR3 loop reads CASSPFFGGPETQYF. DNA of the CDR3: TGCGCCAGCAGCCCCTTTTTCGGAGGGCCGGAGACCCAGTACTTC.

The rearrangement joins TRBV6-5 to TRBJ2-3; D is perhaps TRBD1 (6 bases). Trimming cost V 2 bases and J 8 bases, with 14 bases left between them. Per the germline V gene, CDR1 is MNHEY and CDR2 is SVGAGI. The CDR3 loop spans 14 amino acids. CDR3 in amino acids: CASSYDPSRGTQYF. CDR3 sequence (DNA): TGTGCCAGCAGTTACGACCCCTCCAGGGGTACGCAGTATTTT.

V usage is TRBV5-1 and J usage is TRBJ2-3; D remains unclear. Trimming cost V 2 bases and J 0 bases, with 10 bases left between them. Germline loops: CDR1 SGHRS, CDR2 YFSETQ. This CDR3 is built from 15 residues. CDR3 in amino acids: CASSLIGDSTDTQYF. In nucleotides, the CDR3 is TGCGCCAGCAGCTTAATAGGCGATAGCACAGATACGCAGTATTTT.

The genes are TRBV5-1 and TRBJ1-2; 9 bases are a match to TRBD1. Germline trimming cut 3 bases from V and 6 bases from J; bases unmatched to any gene: 9. The CDR3 runs 15 residues. Germline-derived CDR1 and CDR2 are SGHRS and YFSETQ. The chain's CDR3 is CASSYTPGQGNGYTF. The DNA of the CDR3 is TGCGCCAGCAGCTATACACCGGGACAGGGAAATGGCTACACCTTC.

The chain has TRBV4-2 and TRBJ2-7, with no clear D. The CDR3 sequence is 20 residues long. V was pared by 0 bases and J by 2 bases, with 26 bases between. Germline V gives CDR1 LGHNA, CDR2 YNFKEQ. This CDR3 is CASSQDLPVYTSGGPYEQYF. As DNA, the CDR3 is TGTGCCAGCAGCCAAGATCTCCCCGTATATACGTCGGGCGGACCCTACGAGCAGTACTTC.